Listed below are T cell receptor beta chains from one sample, sequenced in a study of cytomegalovirus exposure and HLA in healthy donors. Clones were sequenced by immunoSEQ multiplex PCR, and TCRdb holds only the in-frame ones, with some missing. The sample has hundreds of thousands of clones; roughly 90% are singletons. The source material was PBMCs. All receptors come from a woman between 18 and 29 years old in good health and CMV-seronegative. Each CDR3 is given with its conserved first and last residue. Each record gives: J gene, D gene, clone size, V gene, CDR3 protein, CDR3 DNA. A D gene is named only where the DNA matches it firmly. Rows give clone size only sometimes, using once, few, many, or a class for an expanded clone.

j_gene: TRBJ2-5
d_gene: .
abundance: .
v_gene: TRBV7-9
CDR3aa: CASSFGQETQYF
CDR3nt: TGTGCCAGCAGCTTCGGCCAAGAGACCCAGTACTTC

j_gene: TRBJ2-4
d_gene: .
abundance: .
v_gene: TRBV6-1
CDR3aa: CASSPEILAKNIQYF
CDR3nt: TGTGCCAGCAGCCCTGAGATATTAGCCAAAAACATTCAGTACTTC

j_gene: TRBJ2-5
d_gene: TRBD1
abundance: once
v_gene: TRBV30
CDR3aa: CAWSRGQGGETQYF
CDR3nt: TGTGCCTGGAGTAGGGGACAGGGGGGAGAGACCCAGTACTTC

j_gene: TRBJ2-7
d_gene: TRBD1
abundance: .
v_gene: TRBV27
CDR3aa: CASSLIRGPYEQYF
CDR3nt: TGTGCCAGCAGTTTAATCAGGGGGCCCTACGAGCAGTACTTC

j_gene: TRBJ1-1
d_gene: .
abundance: .
v_gene: TRBV7-9
CDR3aa: CASSLDWANTEAFF
CDR3nt: TGTGCCAGCAGCTTAGACTGGGCAAACACTGAAGCTTTCTTT

j_gene: TRBJ2-5
d_gene: TRBD2
abundance: .
v_gene: TRBV2
CDR3aa: CASRGFLAGGTYQETQYF
CDR3nt: TGTGCCAGCAGAGGGTTTCTAGCGGGGGGGACGTACCAAGAGACCCAGTACTTC

j_gene: TRBJ2-4
d_gene: .
abundance: .
v_gene: TRBV9
CDR3aa: CASSGTAAKNIQYF
CDR3nt: TGTGCCAGCAGCGGGACAGCAGCCAAAAACATTCAGTACTTC

j_gene: TRBJ1-4
d_gene: .
abundance: few
v_gene: TRBV2
CDR3aa: CASNQEIREKLFF
CDR3nt: TGTGCCAGCAATCAGGAAATAAGGGAAAAACTGTTTTTT

j_gene: TRBJ1-1
d_gene: .
abundance: .
v_gene: TRBV15
CDR3aa: CATSTEGEWAFF
CDR3nt: TGTGCCACCAGCACCGAAGGGGAATGGGCTTTCTTT

j_gene: TRBJ1-1
d_gene: TRBD1
abundance: .
v_gene: TRBV6-1
CDR3aa: CASSYGTVNTEAFF
CDR3nt: TGTGCCAGCAGCTACGGGACAGTGAACACTGAAGCTTTCTTT

j_gene: TRBJ2-1
d_gene: TRBD2
abundance: .
v_gene: TRBV29-1
CDR3aa: CSVGAGGSHEQFF
CDR3nt: TGCAGCGTGGGGGCGGGAGGTAGTCATGAGCAGTTCTTC

j_gene: TRBJ1-2
d_gene: .
abundance: few
v_gene: TRBV7-9
CDR3aa: CASTQDSIYGYTF
CDR3nt: TGTGCCAGCACCCAGGACAGCATCTATGGCTACACCTTC

j_gene: TRBJ2-7
d_gene: .
abundance: .
v_gene: TRBV2
CDR3aa: CASRLDNWGTTWELYEQYF
CDR3nt: TGTGCCAGCAGACTAGATAATTGGGGGACAACGTGGGAATTGTACGAGCAGTACTTC

j_gene: TRBJ1-6
d_gene: TRBD1
abundance: .
v_gene: TRBV28
CDR3aa: CASRSGQGSSYNSPLHF
CDR3nt: TGTGCCAGCAGATCCGGACAGGGCAGCTCCTATAATTCACCCCTCCACTTT

j_gene: TRBJ2-1
d_gene: TRBD2
abundance: .
v_gene: TRBV6-5
CDR3aa: CASRLAGDPYNEQFF
CDR3nt: TGTGCCAGCAGATTAGCGGGAGACCCCTACAATGAGCAGTTCTTC

j_gene: TRBJ2-2
d_gene: .
abundance: .
v_gene: TRBV7-8
CDR3aa: CASSLAVIVYDTGELFF
CDR3nt: TGTGCCAGCAGCTTAGCAGTGATTGTCTACGACACCGGGGAGCTGTTTTTT

j_gene: TRBJ1-1
d_gene: .
abundance: .
v_gene: TRBV19
CDR3aa: CASSAGGQTEAFF
CDR3nt: TGTGCCAGTAGCGCCGGCGGACAGACTGAAGCTTTCTTT

j_gene: TRBJ2-2
d_gene: TRBD1
abundance: .
v_gene: TRBV19
CDR3aa: CASSATGGAAGELFF
CDR3nt: TGTGCCAGTAGTGCCACAGGGGGCGCGGCCGGGGAGCTGTTTTTT

j_gene: TRBJ2-1
d_gene: TRBD2
abundance: .
v_gene: TRBV27
CDR3aa: CASRPHPPGLAGGGEQFF
CDR3nt: TGTGCCAGCAGGCCTCACCCCCCGGGGCTAGCGGGAGGGGGTGAGCAGTTCTTC

j_gene: TRBJ2-7
d_gene: .
abundance: .
v_gene: TRBV4-1
CDR3aa: CASSQAIGFYEQYF
CDR3nt: TGCGCCAGCAGCCAAGCAATCGGGTTCTACGAGCAGTACTTC

j_gene: TRBJ2-5
d_gene: TRBD1
abundance: .
v_gene: TRBV11-2
CDR3aa: CASSLNRGRETQYF
CDR3nt: TGTGCCAGCAGCCTTAACAGGGGTAGGGAGACCCAGTACTTC

j_gene: TRBJ1-2
d_gene: .
abundance: .
v_gene: TRBV5-5
CDR3aa: CASSLSRSYGYTF
CDR3nt: TGTGCCAGCAGCTTGTCCAGATCATATGGCTACACCTTC

j_gene: TRBJ1-2
d_gene: TRBD1
abundance: .
v_gene: TRBV5-1
CDR3aa: CASSWRAGGSGYTF
CDR3nt: TGCGCCAGCAGCTGGAGGGCAGGGGGCTCTGGCTACACCTTC

j_gene: TRBJ2-7
d_gene: .
abundance: .
v_gene: TRBV5-4
CDR3aa: CASSGSSYEQYF
CDR3nt: TGTGCCAGCAGCGGGAGCTCCTACGAGCAGTACTTC

j_gene: TRBJ2-1
d_gene: TRBD2
abundance: .
v_gene: TRBV28
CDR3aa: CASSPTGTSSYNEQFF
CDR3nt: TGTGCCAGCAGCCCTACCGGGACTAGCTCCTACAATGAGCAGTTCTTC